Listed here are 28 T cell receptor beta chains from one sample, sequenced in a study of cytomegalovirus exposure and HLA in healthy donors (TCRdb year 2017). The library was obtained by the immunoSEQ multiplex PCR assay. For the multiplex PCR, a mixture combining 60 forward primers for TCR Vbeta segments and 13 reverse primers for TCR Jbeta segments was used. TCRdb's version of the immuneACCESS table is confined to in-frame rearrangements and falls short of the full clone set. An unresolved V gene accounts for under half of the shortfall where checked; the remainder is of unknown origin. In this sample the table shows approximately 78,000 clones, over 50% of which occur a single time. Of the sample, less than 25% is held by the ten largest clones. The sequenced sample was PBMCs. The receptors originated from a man aged 35 to 55 in good health and CMV-seropositive.

This chain uses TRBV2 with TRBJ1-1, with 9 bases aligning to TRBD1. The germline gives CDR1 SNHLY, CDR2 FYNNEI. Trimming at V came to 6 bases and at J to 4 bases, leaving 6 bases not matched to a gene. The CDR3 runs to 14 residues. Here the CDR3 DNA reads TGTGCCAGCAGACGGACAGGGGCCGGCACTGAAGCTTTCTTT. Translated, it gives CASRRTGAGTEAFF.

The chain couples TRBV11-3 to TRBJ2-1; possible D gene TRBD2, 5 bases. The CDR3 consists of 14 residues. From germline, CDR1 is SGHNT and CDR2 YENEEA. V was cut by 3 bases and J by 5 bases, with 11 bases left in between. DNA of the CDR3: TGTGCCAGCAGCTTCTCTTTGCGGGACAATGAGCAGTTCTTC. Protein: CASSFSLRDNEQFF.

The chain combines TRBV7-6 with TRBJ2-5; D remains unclear. The J call may be wrong; the DNA end is better matched by TRBJ2-7. CDR1 is SGHVS and CDR2 is FNYEAQ in the germline V gene. The length of the CDR3 is 13 residues. The CDR3 loop reads CASSFNPSYEQYF. DNA for the CDR3: TGTGCCAGCAGTTTTAATCCAAGCTACGAGCAGTACTTC.

The rearrangement uses TRBV10-3 and TRBJ1-2; 8 nucleotides agree with TRBD1. The CDR3 extends over 13 amino acids. From germline, CDR1 is ENHRY and CDR2 SYGVKD. The V and J ends lost 8 bases and 2 bases, in that order; junction bases with no gene match: 4. CDR3 protein: CAIGTGENYGYTF. CDR3 coding DNA: TGTGCCATCGGGACAGGAGAAAACTATGGCTACACCTTC.

The chain links TRBV19 to TRBJ2-2; D may be TRBD2 (7 bases). Germline loops: CDR1 LNHDA, CDR2 SQIVND (reference sequence). The CDR3 contains 16 residues. The ends were cut back, 7 bases at V and 2 bases at J, with 17 bases in the middle. Here the CDR3 DNA reads TGTGCCAGTACCCAATTTGGGGGGGCAAACACCGGGGAGCTGTTTTTT. Encoded protein: CASTQFGGANTGELFF.

The V gene is TRBV19, the J gene TRBJ1-1; 7 bases match TRBD1. The CDR3 covers 14 residues. Germline CDR1 and CDR2: LNHDA and SQIVND (reference sequence). Trimming removed 7 bases from V and 1 base from J; junction bases left unmatched: 6. As DNA, the CDR3 is TGTGCCAGTAAGTTGACAGGGAGGAACACTGAAGCTTTCTTT. Protein: CASKLTGRNTEAFF.

The genes are TRBV7-2 and TRBJ2-7; a possible D gene is TRBD1 (6 bases). Germline V CDR1 and CDR2: SGHTA, FQGNSA. CDR3 length: 15 amino acids. V gave up 2 bases and J gave up 4 bases, with 15 bases separating them. The CDR3 loop reads CASSLTGSIMYEQYF. The CDR3 coding sequence is TGTGCCAGCAGCTTAACAGGGTCGATTATGTACGAGCAGTACTTC.

This rearrangement joins TRBV5-1 to TRBJ2-7, with 9 positions matching TRBD2. The germline V gene encodes CDR1 SGHRS and CDR2 YFSETQ. Trimming cost V 4 bases and J 3 bases; bases outside gene matches: 8. This CDR3 has 15 residues. CDR3 sequence (DNA): TGCGCCAGCAGCCTAATAGCGGGGGAGAGCTACGAGCAGTACTTC. Amino acid sequence: CASSLIAGESYEQYF.

The chain uses TRBV9 and TRBJ2-7; 8 bases are a match to TRBD2. The V gene's germline CDR1 is SGDLS and CDR2 YYNGEE. The junction had 9 bases not matched to a gene; V was cut back by 4 bases and J by 6 bases. The CDR3 length is 14 residues. DNA of the CDR3: TGTGCCAGCAGCCCCAGGACTAGCTCCAGCGAGCAGTACTTC. It yields the protein CASSPRTSSSEQYF.

The chain recombines TRBV9 with TRBJ2-2; a weak D match, TRBD2 (5 bases). Germline V gives CDR1 SGDLS, CDR2 YYNGEE. Trimming removed 4 bases at V and 4 bases at J, with 14 bases between. The CDR3 has 15 amino acids. The CDR3 region has the DNA TGTGCCAGCAGCCCGAGGGCGTCAATCACCGGGGAGCTGTTTTTT. Translated: CASSPRASITGELFF.

The V gene is TRBV6-5, the J gene TRBJ1-1; 8 bases map to TRBD1. Germline assignment: CDR1 MNHEY and CDR2 SVGAGI. This CDR3 has 14 amino acids. V shed 5 bases and J 4 bases; nucleotides not matched to a gene: 6. This chain's CDR3 is CASSLGQGSTEAFF. The CDR3 DNA follows: TGTGCCAGCAGTCTCGGACAGGGAAGCACTGAAGCTTTCTTT.

Remarks on this clone: The sample holds other DNA sequences that translate to the same CDR3. This chain connects TRBV5-1 to TRBJ1-1, with 9 bases identical to TRBD1. V was clipped by 4 bases and J by 3 bases; unmatched bases: 7. The CDR3 is 15 residues long. CDR1 SGHRS and CDR2 YFSETQ come from the germline V gene. CDR3 in DNA: TGCGCCAGCAGCCTAGGGGGACAGGGTCACACTGAAGCTTTCTTT. Amino acids: CASSLGGQGHTEAFF.

The J gene is TRBJ1-1, the V gene TRBV30; TRBD1 matches at 7 bases. This CDR3 has 13 amino acids. V gave up 2 bases and J gave up 5 bases; unmatched junction bases: 5. Germline loops: CDR1 GTSNPN, CDR2 SVGIG (reference sequence). Here the CDR3 reads CAWSISGGTEAFF. The CDR3, as DNA: TGTGCCTGGAGTATTTCAGGGGGGACTGAAGCTTTCTTT.

Concerning this clone itself: The same CDR3 also results from other DNA sequences found in this sample. V usage is TRBV10-2 and J usage is TRBJ2-2; TRBD2 agrees at 14 bases. V was clipped by 6 bases and J by 4 bases; unmatched bases: 1. The CDR3 sequence is 15 residues long. Germline assignment: CDR1 WSHSY and CDR2 SAAADI. The CDR3, as DNA: TGCGCCAGCAGGACTAGCGGGGGGGGCACCGGGGAGCTGTTTTTT. Translating gives CASRTSGGGTGELFF.

V usage is TRBV7-8 and J usage is TRBJ1-2, with TRBD1 identical over 10 bases. The V gene end was trimmed by 1 base and the J gene end by 4 bases; junction bases not matched to a gene: 6. Germline assignment: CDR1 SGHVS and CDR2 FQNEAQ. CDR3 length: 16 residues. The CDR3 bases are TGTGCCAGCAGCTTAGGACCGGGACAGGGGATCTATGGCTACACCTTC. Its protein product is CASSLGPGQGIYGYTF.

This chain connects TRBV30 to TRBJ2-3, with D possibly being TRBD1 (5 bases). Trimming cost V 3 bases and J 2 bases, with 15 bases left between them. CDR1 and CDR2 (germline): GTSNPN, SVGIG (reference sequence). The CDR3 consists of 15 residues. The CDR3 coding sequence is TGTGCCTGGAGCTGGGGCAATACCTACACAGATACGCAGTATTTT. Translated: CAWSWGNTYTDTQYF.

The chain recombines TRBV11-3 with TRBJ2-2; no reliable D call. Germline V gene data show CDR1 as SGHNT and CDR2 as YENEEA. The CDR3 totals 14 residues. V gave up 1 base and J gave up 3 bases, with 6 bases separating them. The CDR3 region is CASSLGGDTGELFF. The CDR3 DNA reads as TGTGCCAGCAGCTTAGGCGGAGACACCGGGGAGCTGTTTTTT.

This clone was recorded once. This chain connects TRBV4-2 to TRBJ2-3; D perhaps matches TRBD2 (6 bases). V lost 0 bases and J lost 6, with 13 bases in between. The CDR3 loop spans 15 amino acids. Germline V gene sequence: CDR1 LGHNA, CDR2 YNFKEQ. The CDR3 region is CASSQDARTIDTQYF. CDR3 nucleotide sequence: TGTGCCAGCAGCCAAGATGCGAGGACTATCGATACGCAGTATTTT.

The chain joins TRBV4-1 to TRBJ1-6; unclear D gene. In germline, CDR1 is MGHRA, CDR2 YSYEKL. There are 13 residues in the CDR3. V was trimmed by 6 bases and J by 9 bases, leaving 12 bases between them. DNA for the CDR3: TGCGCCAGCAGTCCATCCATCGGTTCACCCCTCCACTTT. Residues: CASSPSIGSPLHF.

This chain connects TRBV29-1 to TRBJ1-2; possible D gene TRBD1, 6 bases. The CDR3 runs to 10 residues. V was clipped by 4 bases and J by 8 bases, with 8 bases between them. Germline V gene sequence: CDR1 SQVTM, CDR2 ANQGSEA. The CDR3 loop is CSVGTGGYTF. CDR3 coding DNA: TGCAGCGTTGGAACAGGGGGCTACACCTTC. The full variable domain, in which reference TRBV29-1 and TRBJ1-2 provide the parts outside the CDR3, is SAVISQKPSRDICQRGTSLTIQCQVDSQVTMMFWYRQQPGQSLTLIATANQGSEATYESGFVIDKFPISRPNLTFSTLTVSNMSPEDSSIYLCSVGTGGYTFGSGTRLTVV.

The gene calls are TRBV6-6 and TRBJ2-1; 14 bases line up with TRBD2. This CDR3 is 16 amino acids long. The germline CDR1 and CDR2 sequences are MNHNY and SVGAGI (reference sequence). V trimming: 6 bases; J trimming: 2 bases; junction bases outside the gene matches: 3. CDR3 bases: TGTGCCAGCAGCGCGACTAGCGGGGGGGCCTACAATGAGCAGTTCTTC. It specifies CASSATSGGAYNEQFF.

The CDR3 nucleotides are TGTGCCAGCAGTTCGGGGGGATCTCTCAATGAGCAGTTCTTC. It encodes CASSSGGSLNEQFF. This rearrangement joins TRBV28 to TRBJ2-1; 7 bases map to TRBD2. This CDR3 region has 14 residues. Germline V gene sequence: CDR1 MDHEN, CDR2 SYDVKM. J lost 6 bases, V lost 4 bases, and 6 bases had no gene match.

The V gene is TRBV4-2, the J gene TRBJ2-1; D is perhaps TRBD1 (5 bases). The CDR3 covers 17 residues. Trimming took off 0 bases at V and 0 bases at J, with 12 bases between the two ends. CDR1 is LGHNA and CDR2 is YNFKEQ in the germline V gene. The CDR3 nucleotides read TGTGCCAGCAGCCAAGATCTGACAGCTGCCTCCTACAATGAGCAGTTCTTC. Protein: CASSQDLTAASYNEQFF.

This clone appeared a few times. The genes are TRBV7-9 and TRBJ2-3; 8 positions match TRBD2. The CDR3 loop spans 16 amino acids. CDR1 is SEHNR, CDR2 FQNEAQ, per germline (reference sequence). After removal of 3 bases from V and 5 bases from J, the junction contained 10 bases not matched to a gene. CDR3: CASSLKLAGLGDTQYF. The DNA for the CDR3 is TGTGCCAGCAGCTTGAAGCTAGCGGGCTTAGGAGATACGCAGTATTTT.

This rearrangement joins TRBV18 to TRBJ2-2, with a tentative D call TRBD1 (6 bases). This CDR3 has 15 residues. The V gene's germline CDR1 is KGHSH and CDR2 LQKENI. The V gene lost 5 bases and the J gene lost 5 bases, with 15 bases spanning the gap. CDR3 sequence (DNA): TGTGCCAGCTCATGGACAGCCCAGGGGACCGGGGAGCTGTTTTTT. It is translated as CASSWTAQGTGELFF.

The genes are TRBV2 and TRBJ1-1; D gene unclear. The CDR3 is made up of 13 amino acids. Germline V lookup: CDR1 SNHLY, CDR2 FYNNEI. The ends were cut back, 7 bases at V and 2 bases at J, with 11 bases in the middle. The CDR3 protein is CASTEGYNTEAFF. CDR3 nucleotides: TGTGCCAGCACCGAGGGCTATAACACTGAAGCTTTCTTT.

This rearrangement joins TRBV6-5 to TRBJ2-5; D call uncertain. CDR1 and CDR2 from the germline V gene are MNHEY and SVGAGI. This CDR3 has 13 residues. V was pared by 4 bases and J by 5 bases, with 11 bases between. The CDR3 sequence: CASSLDVGETQYF. Written as DNA, the CDR3 is TGTGCCAGCAGTTTGGATGTCGGGGAGACCCAGTACTTC.

The chain recombines TRBV19 with TRBJ1-1; D perhaps matches TRBD1 (5 bases). Germline-derived CDR1 and CDR2 are LNHDA and SQIVND (reference sequence). V lost 5 bases and J lost 2, with 12 bases in between. The CDR3 length is 14 residues. The CDR3 DNA reads TGTGCCAGTAGTTACTCCGACAGAAACACTGAAGCTTTCTTT. Translating gives CASSYSDRNTEAFF.